This T cell receptor (beta chain) was profiled in a study of blood T cell repertoires in COVID-19. Study summary: Researchers got acute and convalescent COVID-19 samples from the United States, Italy and Spain. Sources were T cells, B-cell-depleted T cells, or PBMCs; the material itself was cDNA or gDNA.

Patients in Seattle were enrolled during active infection, then followed longitudinally. Assay: immunoSEQ multiplex PCR; the TCRdb copy retains only in-frame clones and omits some. The sample comprises 250,000 to 300,000 clones, roughly 86% of which are singletons, and around 10% rests with the top ten. Sample: peripheral blood. The TCR sequence derives from a woman aged 25 to 45 with COVID-19, enrolled during active disease.

CDR3 nucleotides: TGTGCCAGTAGTCAGGGGACAGGGGGGGAGACCCAGTACTTC. Its protein is CASSQGTGGETQYF. V usage is TRBV19 and J usage is TRBJ2-5, with 11 bases fitting TRBD1. The CDR3 runs to 14 residues. Trimming cost V 5 bases and J 5 bases; bases outside gene matches: 4. Germline CDR1 and CDR2: LNHDA and SQIVND (reference sequence).